This T cell receptor (beta chain) stems from a study of OX40 agonist ivuxolimab in advanced cancers. About the research overall: Patient treatment consisted of intravenous ivuxolimab administration every 2 weeks at 0.01 to 10 mg/kg. Dose-escalation patients' cancers were hepatocellular carcinoma, melanoma, renal cell or head and neck cancer.

The timepoints at which blood was sampled were baseline, cycle 4 day 1, and cycle 7 day 1. Study findings and constraints: Compared with CD4+, CD8+ T cells on average had more expanded clones.

In the case of this clone: The target antigen is unknown.

Profiled with immunoSEQ multiplex PCR; TCRdb holds only in-frame clones, not every one. The sample comprises 65,000 to 75,000 clones, 70% to 90% of which are singletons, and approximately 2% rests with the top ten. The CDR3 loop spans 16 amino acids. Trimming removed 0 bases from V and 3 bases from J; junction bases left unmatched: 5. Germline V gives CDR1 KGHSH, CDR2 LQKENI. This material consisted of CD4+ or CD8+ T cells sorted from blood, taken in a trial of the OX40 agonist ivuxolimab. The chain is built from TRBV18 and TRBJ2-7; TRBD2 agrees at 10 bases. This clonotype originated in an adult with an advanced solid tumor such as melanoma, head and neck, liver or kidney cancer. CDR3 nucleotide sequence: TGTGCCAGCTCACCACCCGGGACTAGCGCTCTCTACGAGCAGTACTTC. Residues: CASSPPGTSALYEQYF.